Presented here are 30 T cell receptor beta chains from one specimen sequenced in a study of blood T cell repertoires in COVID-19. The table came from immunoSEQ multiplex PCR; TCRdb's copy has only in-frame clones and leaves some out. The repertoire has about 180,000 clones, more than 75% of them found once; the top ten carry over 7.5%. The source material was PBMCs or T cells enriched from blood (not recorded which). These receptors originate from a woman in her thirties who had recovered from COVID-19.

The chain has TRBV18 and TRBJ2-1; 11 nucleotides line up with TRBD2. The CDR3 has 16 residues. Germline values: CDR1 KGHSH, CDR2 LQKENI. V lost 0 bases and J lost 4; bases outside the gene matches: 2. The CDR3 reads CASSPPGLAVYNEQFF. Written as DNA, the CDR3 is TGTGCCAGCTCACCACCGGGACTAGCGGTATACAATGAGCAGTTCTTC. Full variable domain (remainder filled in from reference TRBV18 and TRBJ2-1): NAGVMQNPRHLVRRRGQEARLRCSPMKGHSHVYWYRQLPEEGLKFMVYLQKENIIDESGMPKERFSAEFPKEGPSILRIQQVVRGDSAAYFCASSPPGLAVYNEQFFGPGTRLTVL.

The chain recombines TRBV24-1 with TRBJ2-7, with 7 positions matching TRBD1. J lost 3 bases, V lost 4 bases, and 8 bases had no gene match. The CDR3 has 15 residues. Germline CDR1 is KGHDR and CDR2 is SFDVKD. CDR3 protein: CATSDTGTAVYEQYF. CDR3 coding DNA: TGTGCCACCAGTGACACCGGGACAGCCGTCTACGAGCAGTACTTC.

This clone was seen just once. The chain couples TRBV5-6 to TRBJ2-2, with TRBD2 identical over 14 bases. Germline values: CDR1 SGHDT, CDR2 YYEEEE. J gave up 8 bases and V 4 bases, and 13 bases lay outside the gene matches. This CDR3 is 18 amino acids long. CDR3 protein: CASSPGLAGVLPIGELFF. DNA of the CDR3: TGTGCCAGCAGCCCGGGACTAGCGGGAGTTTTACCGATAGGGGAGCTGTTTTTT.

The V and J genes are TRBV7-6 and TRBJ2-7; 9 bases are shared with TRBD2. With 4 bases clipped from V and 6 bases from J, the junction kept 13 bases outside the gene matches. This CDR3 contains 16 residues. Germline CDR1 SGHVS, CDR2 FNYEAQ. CDR3 sequence (DNA): TGTGCCAGCAGCTCCCTACTGAAAGCGGGAGGACCCGAGCAGTACTTC. The encoded protein is CASSSLLKAGGPEQYF.

V usage is TRBV7-9 and J usage is TRBJ2-1, with D maybe TRBD2 (5 bases). Trimming shortened V by 0 bases and J by 6 bases, and 12 bases separated the two germline ends. CDR3 length: 15 residues. Germline V lookup: CDR1 SEHNR, CDR2 FQNEAQ (reference sequence). The CDR3 nucleotides read TGTGCCAGCAGCTTAGCTACGGGATTTGGCAATGAGCAGTTCTTC. It specifies CASSLATGFGNEQFF. Drawing the rest from reference TRBV7-9 and TRBJ2-1, the complete variable domain is DTGVSQNPRHKITKRGQNVTFRCDPISEHNRLYWYRQTLGQGPEFLTYFQNEAQLEKSRLLSDRFSAERPKGSFSTLEIQRTEQGDSAMYLCASSLATGFGNEQFFGPGTRLTVL.

This clone was picked up one time. The chain joins TRBV19 to TRBJ1-1; no definite D call. V gave up 0 bases and J gave up 2 bases, with 10 bases separating them. Germline V gene data show CDR1 as LNHDA and CDR2 as SQIVND (reference sequence). The CDR3 totals 15 residues. In DNA, the CDR3 is TGTGCCAGTAGTATAGATCAGGAGGGTAACACTGAAGCTTTCTTT. Translating gives CASSIDQEGNTEAFF. The full variable domain, completed using reference TRBV19 and TRBJ1-1, is DGGITQSPKYLFRKEGQNVTLSCEQNLNHDAMYWYRQDPGQGLRLIYYSQIVNDFQKGDIAEGYSVSREKKESFPLTVTSAQKNPTAFYLCASSIDQEGNTEAFFGQGTRLTVV.

The V and J genes are TRBV7-6 and TRBJ2-2; TRBD1 aligns across 7 bases. V gave up 0 bases and J gave up 2 bases; unmatched junction bases: 6. The CDR3 covers 17 residues. CDR1 is SGHVS and CDR2 is FNYEAQ in the germline V gene. In DNA, the CDR3 is TGTGCCAGCAGCTTAGCAAGGGGGACAGTAAACACCGGGGAGCTGTTTTTT. It is translated as CASSLARGTVNTGELFF. The full variable domain, completed using reference TRBV7-6 and TRBJ2-2, is GAGVSQSPRYKVTKRGQDVALRCDPISGHVSLYWYRQALGQGPEFLTYFNYEAQQDKSGLPNDRFSAERPEGSISTLTIQRTEQRDSAMYRCASSLARGTVNTGELFFGEGSRLTVL.

The chain joins TRBV19 to TRBJ1-6; D possibly corresponds to TRBD1 (5 bases). Germline V lookup: CDR1 LNHDA, CDR2 SQIVND (reference sequence). Trimming removed 5 bases at V and 0 bases at J, with 14 bases between. CDR3 size: 17 residues. The CDR3 is CASSETAQSSYNSPLHF. In DNA, the CDR3 is TGTGCCAGTAGTGAGACAGCCCAGAGCTCCTATAATTCACCCCTCCACTTT.

This clone was recorded once. Other DNA sequences in the sample encode the same CDR3. This sequence joins TRBV5-1 and TRBJ2-1, with 7 bases that match TRBD2. This CDR3 comprises 15 residues. The V gene end was trimmed by 2 bases and the J gene end by 0 bases; junction bases not matched to a gene: 2. Germline V gene lookup returns CDR1 SGHRS and CDR2 YFSETQ. CDR3 DNA: TGCGCCAGCAGCTTAGGCGGGAGCTCCTACAATGAGCAGTTCTTC. Protein product: CASSLGGSSYNEQFF.

This clone was detected a few times. The V call is TRBV7-9, the J call TRBJ2-7; no definite D call. From germline, CDR1 is SEHNR and CDR2 FQNEAQ (reference sequence). This CDR3 is 12 amino acids long. V was pared by 5 bases and J by 6 bases, with 11 bases between. The CDR3 coding sequence is TGTGCCAGCAGCCTTACTACTTCCGAGCAGTACTTC. It specifies CASSLTTSEQYF.

This clone was picked up a small number of times. J is TRBJ1-2 and V is TRBV3-1 (or the pseudogene TRBV3-2); 10 bases align to TRBD1. Germline CDR1 reads LGHDT; CDR2 reads YNNKEL (reference sequence). The CDR3 covers 15 residues. V gave up 4 bases and J gave up 2 bases; unmatched junction bases: 4. This chain's CDR3 is CASSPKTGGNYGYTF. In nucleotides, the CDR3 is TGTGCCAGCAGCCCGAAGACAGGGGGCAACTATGGCTACACCTTC.

The rearrangement uses TRBV5-1 and TRBJ1-1; D is ambiguous. CDR1 and CDR2 from the germline V gene are SGHRS and YFSETQ. The CDR3 totals 14 residues. V dropped 0 bases and J dropped 11 bases, with 17 bases sitting between them. The CDR3 region has the DNA TGCGCCAGCAGCTTGGGACCGCAAACACTGAGGGCTTTCTTT. Translated, it gives CASSLGPQTLRAFF.

The rearrangement joins TRBV12-3 or TRBV12-4 to TRBJ2-7, with 7 nucleotides matching TRBD1. Trimming cost V 4 bases and J 11 bases; bases outside gene matches: 11. The CDR3 sequence is 13 residues long. CDR3 DNA: TGTGCCAGCAGTTCCCGACAGGGTATTAGGGAGTACTTC. Its protein product is CASSSRQGIREYF.

The chain combines TRBV19 with TRBJ1-1; 7 bases line up with TRBD1. Trimming at V came to 5 bases and at J to 7 bases, leaving 4 bases not matched to a gene. The germline V gene has CDR1 LNHDA and CDR2 SQIVND (reference sequence). The CDR3 loop spans 12 amino acids. CDR3 nucleotide sequence: TGTGCCAGTAGTTCAGGGGGTGGTGAAGCTTTCTTT. Its protein product is CASSSGGGEAFF.

This chain connects TRBV5-1 to TRBJ2-5; TRBD2 aligns across 10 bases. Germline lookup yields CDR1 SGHRS and CDR2 YFSETQ. The CDR3 length is 16 residues. V was clipped by 0 bases and J by 5 bases; unmatched bases: 7. CDR3: CASSLVLAGFVETQYF. Here the CDR3 DNA reads TGCGCCAGCAGCTTGGTACTAGCGGGGTTCGTGGAGACCCAGTACTTC.

Comments on this clone: This sample also contains other DNA sequences that code for the same CDR3. The chain recombines TRBV7-6 with TRBJ1-1, with 7 bases matching TRBD1. J gave up 2 bases and V 6 bases, and 3 bases lay outside the gene matches. The CDR3 consists of 13 residues. Per germline, CDR1 SGHVS and CDR2 FNYEAQ. CDR3 DNA sequence: TGTGCCAGCAGTCGACAGGGAAACACTGAAGCTTTCTTT. Translating it yields CASSRQGNTEAFF.

The V call is TRBV5-1, the J call TRBJ2-7; tentative D call: TRBD2 (5 bases). The V and J ends lost 0 bases and 4 bases respectively, with 14 bases between them. Germline V gene sequence: CDR1 SGHRS, CDR2 YFSETQ. This CDR3 has 15 amino acids. CDR3 sequence reads: CASSLDGNSRYEQYF. CDR3 nucleotide sequence: TGCGCCAGCAGCTTGGACGGGAATTCGAGATACGAGCAGTACTTC.

The chain employs TRBV27 and TRBJ2-3, with a tentative D call TRBD2 (7 bases). Germline V gene sequence: CDR1 MNHEY, CDR2 SMNVEV (reference sequence). V lost 5 bases to trimming and J lost 1 base, with 16 bases between them. CDR3 length equals 16 residues. The CDR3 region has the DNA TGTGCCAGCAGTCCCCTAGCGGAGGGGGGCACAGATACGCAGTATTTT. This codes for CASSPLAEGGTDTQYF.

Here the CDR3 DNA reads TGTGCCAGCAGCTTACCAGGGGATCCCTACGAGCAGTACTTC. It is translated as CASSLPGDPYEQYF. The chain employs TRBV7-9 and TRBJ2-7; D is possibly TRBD1 (6 bases). The germline gives CDR1 SEHNR, CDR2 FQNEAQ (reference sequence). The ends were cut back, 2 bases at V and 2 bases at J, with 10 bases in the middle. This CDR3 is built from 14 residues.

The chain couples TRBV28 to TRBJ1-3; D is ambiguous. The V gene's germline CDR1 is MDHEN and CDR2 SYDVKM. The CDR3 is 14 amino acids. V was pared by 4 bases and J by 6 bases, with 13 bases between. The chain's CDR3 is CASSSPAAPNTIYF. As DNA, the CDR3 is TGTGCCAGCAGTTCACCCGCCGCGCCAAACACCATATATTTT.

J is TRBJ1-2 and V is TRBV7-3; 8 nucleotides align to TRBD1. V was pared by 4 bases and J by 5 bases, with 3 bases of the junction left unmatched. The germline CDR1 and CDR2 sequences are SGHTA and FQGTGA. CDR3 length: 13 amino acids. The DNA for the CDR3 is TGTGCCAGCAGCTCCGGACAGGGATATGGCTACACCTTC. Translation: CASSSGQGYGYTF.

The V call is TRBV5-1, the J call TRBJ1-4; 10 positions agree with TRBD1. V gave up 9 bases and J gave up 3 bases; unmatched junction bases: 5. The CDR3 is made up of 14 amino acids. Per the germline V gene, CDR1 is SGHRS and CDR2 is YFSETQ. CDR3 amino acids: CATRQGAANEKLFF. The CDR3 DNA sequence: TGCGCCACTCGACAGGGGGCGGCTAATGAAAAACTGTTTTTT.

CDR3 nucleotide sequence: TGTGCCAGCAGTTTAACCGGGGGGGACTCCTACGAGCAGTACTTC. Its translation is CASSLTGGDSYEQYF. The chain has TRBV28 and TRBJ2-7; 8 bases agree with TRBD2. With 2 bases clipped from V and 0 bases from J, the junction kept 3 bases outside the gene matches. CDR1 and CDR2 from the germline V gene are MDHEN and SYDVKM. This CDR3 contains 15 residues.

The rearrangement uses TRBV7-9 and TRBJ1-5, with D possibly being TRBD1 (6 bases). Per germline, CDR1 SEHNR and CDR2 FQNEAQ (reference sequence). With 4 bases removed from V and 1 base from J, the gap between germline ends came to 11 bases. The CDR3 sequence is 15 residues long. Written as DNA, the CDR3 is TGTGCCAGCAGCTCCTCGGACAGCAGCAATCAGCCCCAGCATTTT. Translating gives CASSSSDSSNQPQHF.

This clone was detected once. The chain combines TRBV7-3 with TRBJ2-1, with 7 bases identical to TRBD2. After removal of 6 bases from V and 13 bases from J, the junction contained 18 bases not matched to a gene. The germline V gene encodes CDR1 SGHTA and CDR2 FQGTGA. This CDR3 spans 15 amino acids. CDR3 sequence reads: CASSPPGRERSEQFF. CDR3 coding DNA: TGTGCCAGCAGTCCGCCGGGGCGGGAGAGGTCCGAACAGTTCTTC. The entire variable domain, with the rest obtained from reference TRBV7-3 and TRBJ2-1, is as follows: GAGVSQTPSNKVTEKGKYVELRCDPISGHTALYWYRQSLGQGPEFLIYFQGTGAADDSGLPNDRFFAVRPEGSVSTLKIQRTERGDSAVYLCASSPPGRERSEQFFGPGTRLTVL.

V usage is TRBV2 and J usage is TRBJ2-7, with 7 bases fitting TRBD2. V shed 3 bases and J 7 bases; nucleotides not matched to a gene: 9. CDR3 size: 14 residues. Per the germline V gene, CDR1 is SNHLY and CDR2 is FYNNEI. The CDR3 coding sequence is TGTGCCAGCAGTGATGGTGGCCTAGCGGTAGAGCAGTACTTC. It is translated as CASSDGGLAVEQYF.

The chain uses TRBV10-3 and TRBJ2-3, with 7 bases lining up with TRBD2. CDR3 length: 16 residues. From germline, CDR1 is ENHRY and CDR2 SYGVKD. Trimming removed 2 bases from V and 2 bases from J; junction bases left unmatched: 7. CDR3 coding DNA: TGTGCCATCAGTGAGCGGCAGCGGGGTTACACAGATACGCAGTATTTT. It translates to CAISERQRGYTDTQYF.

This sequence joins TRBV7-3 and TRBJ2-3, with 9 bases lining up with TRBD2. Looked up from germline, CDR1 is SGHTA and CDR2 is FQGTGA. The CDR3 spans 15 residues. The V and J ends lost 3 bases and 2 bases, in that order; junction bases with no gene match: 3. In nucleotides, the CDR3 is TGTGCCAGCAGCTTCACTAGCGGGTCCACAGATACGCAGTATTTT. Translation: CASSFTSGSTDTQYF.

This clone was seen only a few times. The chain carries TRBV5-6 and TRBJ2-7; 7 bases agree with TRBD1. This CDR3 has 15 residues. V dropped 4 bases and J dropped 7; count of bases not matched to a gene: 14. Looked up from germline, CDR1 is SGHDT and CDR2 is YYEEEE. This CDR3 is CASSRTPGQRREQYF. The CDR3, as DNA: TGTGCCAGCAGCCGGACTCCGGGACAGAGGAGAGAGCAGTACTTC.

The table lists this clone with a count of one. This rearrangement joins TRBV7-2 to TRBJ2-7; 10 bases align to TRBD1. The J segment lost 5 bases and the V segment lost 5 bases, leaving 9 bases of the junction unmatched. The length of the CDR3 is 15 residues. Germline CDR1 reads SGHTA; CDR2 reads FQGNSA. CDR3 residues: CASSPDRGRTHEQYF. The CDR3 DNA follows: TGTGCCAGCAGCCCAGACAGGGGGCGTACTCACGAGCAGTACTTC. The variable domain in full, completed from reference TRBV7-2 and TRBJ2-7, reads GAGVSQSPSNKVTEKGKDVELRCDPISGHTALYWYRQSLGQGLEFLIYFQGNSAPDKSGLPSDRFSAERTGGSVSTLTIQRTQQEDSAVYLCASSPDRGRTHEQYFGPGTRLTVT.